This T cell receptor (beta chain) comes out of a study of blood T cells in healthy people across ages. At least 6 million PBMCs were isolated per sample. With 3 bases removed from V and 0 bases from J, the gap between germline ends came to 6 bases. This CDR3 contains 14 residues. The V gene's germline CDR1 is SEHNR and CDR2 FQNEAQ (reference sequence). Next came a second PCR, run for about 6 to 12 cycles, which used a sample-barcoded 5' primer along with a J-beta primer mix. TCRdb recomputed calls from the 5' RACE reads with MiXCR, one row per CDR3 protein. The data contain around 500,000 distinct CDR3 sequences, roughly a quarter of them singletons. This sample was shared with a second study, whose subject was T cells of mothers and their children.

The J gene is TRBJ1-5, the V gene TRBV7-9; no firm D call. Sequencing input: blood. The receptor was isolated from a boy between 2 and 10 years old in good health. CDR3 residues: CASSLADSNQPQHF. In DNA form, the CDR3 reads TGTGCCAGCAGCTTGGCTGATAGCAATCAGCCCCAGCATTTT.